This entry features one T cell receptor beta chain sequence. Its antigen is not identified. The sample comes from a study of T cell responses to AZD1222 COVID-19 vaccine. V lost 5 bases, J lost 7 bases, and 18 bases lay in between. Germline lookup yields CDR1 SGHVS and CDR2 FNYEAQ. The CDR3 sequence is 15 residues long. General study findings and limits: Just six or seven AZD1222 recipients tested seropositive at baseline. Donors were chiefly white British, with a greater number of females, and clonal diversity was perhaps underestimated.

The repertoire was sequenced with immunoSEQ multiplex PCR; TCRdb's copy has only in-frame clones and lacks some. The sample includes some 180,000 clones, around 88% seen only once; the top ten take about 0.53%. This chain uses TRBV7-6 with TRBJ2-1; D possibly corresponds to TRBD2 (6 bases). This receptor was obtained from an adult in good health. This specimen was peripheral blood, taken on day 0 of AZD1222 vaccination. The CDR3 DNA reads TGTGCCAGCAGCCTACTCCCGGAGACTAGGAATGAGCAGTTCTTC. This sequence encodes CASSLLPETRNEQFF. The whole variable domain, filled in from reference TRBV7-6 and TRBJ2-1, reads GAGVSQSPRYKVTKRGQDVALRCDPISGHVSLYWYRQALGQGPEFLTYFNYEAQQDKSGLPNDRFSAERPEGSISTLTIQRTEQRDSAMYRCASSLLPETRNEQFFGPGTRLTVL.